Presented here are 21 T cell receptor beta chains from one specimen sequenced in a study of blood T cell repertoires in COVID-19. Using immunoSEQ multiplex PCR, the repertoire was profiled, and TCRdb retains in-frame clones only, with some absent. The table lists roughly 140,000 clones, approximately 83% of them singletons, with about 8% in the top ten. The sequenced material came from peripheral blood. These receptor sequences come from a woman aged 60-75 years with COVID-19, enrolled during active disease.

V is TRBV10-2 and J is TRBJ2-1, with TRBD1 as a possible D gene (6 bases). Between the trimmed V and J ends, which lost 6 bases and 15 bases, there was a span of 15 bases. This CDR3 spans 11 amino acids. The germline V gene has CDR1 WSHSY and CDR2 SAAADI. The CDR3 nucleotides are TGCGCCAGCAGCCTACAGGGCCAAAGGTTCTTC. Translation: CASSLQGQRFF.

This rearrangement joins TRBV6-5 to TRBJ2-5; a possible D gene is TRBD2 (5 bases). CDR1 is MNHEY and CDR2 is SVGAGI in the germline V gene. Trimming stripped 10 bases from V and 0 bases from J, with 6 bases between. This CDR3 has 11 amino acids. The CDR3 nucleotides are TGTGCCACGGGGTACCAAGAGACCCAGTACTTC. This codes for CATGYQETQYF.

The V and J genes are TRBV19 and TRBJ1-5; D call uncertain. Between the trimmed V and J ends, which lost 7 bases and 3 bases, there was a span of 13 bases. Germline values: CDR1 LNHDA, CDR2 SQIVND (reference sequence). CDR3 length: 14 amino acids. The CDR3 sequence is CASTHERVNQPQHF. As DNA, the CDR3 is TGTGCCAGTACCCATGAGAGGGTCAATCAGCCCCAGCATTTT.

This chain links TRBV4-3 with TRBJ2-2; D is ambiguous. Trimming removed 0 bases from V and 5 bases from J, with 13 bases in between. This CDR3 spans 16 amino acids. Germline V gives CDR1 LGHNA, CDR2 YSLEER. The CDR3: CASSQDTFTVTGELFF. For the CDR3, the DNA is TGCGCCAGCAGCCAAGACACGTTTACAGTGACCGGGGAGCTGTTTTTT.

The V gene is TRBV4-2, the J gene TRBJ2-3, with TRBD2 matching 11 bases. Germline V gives CDR1 LGHNA, CDR2 YNFKEQ. The length of the CDR3 is 15 residues. With V trimmed by 4 bases and J by 4 bases, 4 bases remained unmatched. CDR3 nucleotide sequence: TGTGCCAGCAGCCTTAGCGGGGGGGCAGCAGATACGCAGTATTTT. This gives the protein CASSLSGGAADTQYF.

The genes are TRBV27 and TRBJ2-6, with a tentative D call TRBD2 (5 bases). Trimming removed 5 bases from V and 3 bases from J, with 17 bases in between. Germline CDR1 reads MNHEY; CDR2 reads SMNVEV (reference sequence). This CDR3 is 17 amino acids long. CDR3 in amino acids: CASSPTWESLGANVLTF. The CDR3 region has the DNA TGTGCCAGCAGTCCCACGTGGGAGTCGCTTGGGGCCAACGTCCTGACTTTC.

The chain uses TRBV6-5 and TRBJ1-5; D not resolved. Germline-derived CDR1 and CDR2 are MNHEY and SVGAGI. This CDR3 is built from 14 residues. With 7 bases removed from V and 2 bases from J, the gap between germline ends came to 12 bases. The CDR3 region is CASKSLGGNQPQHF. The CDR3 region has the DNA TGTGCCAGCAAGTCGCTCGGGGGCAATCAGCCCCAGCATTTT.

The chain links TRBV19 to TRBJ2-5; 7 positions match TRBD1. This CDR3 is built from 11 residues. Germline V CDR1 and CDR2: LNHDA, SQIVND (reference sequence). With V trimmed by 10 bases and J by 4 bases, 3 bases remained unmatched. CDR3 bases: TGTGCCACCTCAGGGGGAGAGACCCAGTACTTC. Its translation: CATSGGETQYF. Full variable domain (rest looked up from reference TRBV19 and TRBJ2-5): DGGITQSPKYLFRKEGQNVTLSCEQNLNHDAMYWYRQDPGQGLRLIYYSQIVNDFQKGDIAEGYSVSREKKESFPLTVTSAQKNPTAFYLCATSGGETQYFGPGTRLLVL.

V and J are TRBV30 and TRBJ1-3; unclear D gene. V was cut by 3 bases and J by 0 bases, with 9 bases left in between. CDR1 is GTSNPN and CDR2 is SVGIG in the germline V gene (reference sequence). The CDR3 totals 14 residues. The CDR3 sequence: CAWRNSGSGNTIYF. The CDR3 DNA follows: TGTGCCTGGAGGAACAGCGGCTCTGGAAACACCATATATTTT.

The chain carries TRBV7-9 and TRBJ1-1; possible D gene TRBD1, 5 bases. The CDR3 loop spans 14 amino acids. The germline CDR1 and CDR2 sequences are SEHNR and FQNEAQ (reference sequence). Trimming shortened V by 2 bases and J by 4 bases, and 11 bases separated the two germline ends. CDR3 DNA sequence: TGTGCCAGCAGCTTAAAGGACAAACGCACTGAAGCTTTCTTT. It specifies CASSLKDKRTEAFF.

J is TRBJ1-2 and V is TRBV5-5; D unresolved. Germline V gene sequence: CDR1 SGHKS, CDR2 YYEKEE (reference sequence). This CDR3 spans 18 amino acids. The germline V and J ends were trimmed by 2 bases and 3 bases, with 23 bases remaining between them. The CDR3 spells CASSFYSAVGSVDYGYTF. In DNA form, the CDR3 reads TGTGCCAGCAGCTTCTACTCCGCCGTCGGGTCGGTGGACTATGGCTACACCTTC. The full variable domain, with the rest looked up from reference TRBV5-5 and TRBJ1-2, is DAGVTQSPTHLIKTRGQQVTLRCSPISGHKSVSWYQQVLGQGPQFIFQYYEKEERGRGNFPDRFSARQFPNYSSELNVNALLLGDSALYLCASSFYSAVGSVDYGYTFGSGTRLTVV.

V is TRBV5-4 and J is TRBJ2-1; the match to TRBD2 covers 13 bases. The V segment lost 4 bases and the J segment 8 bases; nucleotides outside the gene matches: 9. Germline-derived CDR1 and CDR2 are SGHNT and YYREEE (reference sequence). This CDR3 region has 16 residues. CDR3 sequence reads: CASSTGLAGDVYEQFF. CDR3 DNA: TGTGCCAGCAGCACTGGACTAGCGGGGGATGTGTATGAGCAGTTCTTC.

The gene calls are TRBV2 and TRBJ2-3, with D unresolved. The germline V gene has CDR1 SNHLY and CDR2 FYNNEI. The V and J ends lost 10 bases and 2 bases respectively, with 16 bases between them. CDR3 size: 14 residues. DNA of the CDR3: TGTGCCACCTCGACCGACTCCACCACAGATACGCAGTATTTT. It codes for CATSTDSTTDTQYF.

The gene calls are TRBV19 and TRBJ2-5, with TRBD1 matching over 10 bases. CDR1 and CDR2 (germline): LNHDA, SQIVND (reference sequence). The V gene end was trimmed by 6 bases and the J gene end by 5 bases; junction bases not matched to a gene: 6. The CDR3 runs to 14 residues. CDR3 region: CASSWDRGGETQYF. The CDR3 region has the DNA TGTGCCAGTAGCTGGGACAGGGGAGGGGAGACCCAGTACTTC.

In this sample, this clone turned up a few times. Relative to the germline gene, one junction end is altered; a read error may explain this. The V gene is TRBV7-7, the J gene TRBJ1-5; D unresolved. The CDR3 length is 13 residues. Germline CDR1 SSHAT, CDR2 FNYEAQ (reference sequence). CDR3 protein: CASSQSLNQPQHF. DNA for the CDR3: TGTGCTAGCAGCCAATCACTAAATCAGCCCCAGCATTTT.

The chain is built from TRBV2 and TRBJ1-4, with 9 nucleotides matching TRBD1. The CDR3 spans 16 residues. The V and J ends lost 7 bases and 2 bases, in that order; junction bases with no gene match: 8. Germline V gene data show CDR1 as SNHLY and CDR2 as FYNNEI. CDR3 nucleotides: TGTGCCAGCAAACAACAGGGGGCGTGGACTAATGAAAAACTGTTTTTT. Translating it yields CASKQQGAWTNEKLFF.

The sample holds a few counts of this clone. V gene TRBV6-6 combines with J gene TRBJ1-5; the D gene is possibly TRBD1 (5 bases). Per the germline V gene, CDR1 is MNHNY and CDR2 is SVGAGI (reference sequence). The CDR3 sequence is 15 residues long. V was cut by 6 bases and J by 3 bases, with 15 bases left in between. The CDR3 sequence is CASSRGGVINQPQHF. The CDR3 DNA sequence: TGTGCCAGCAGCCGCGGGGGGGTTATCAATCAGCCCCAGCATTTT.

This chain links TRBV3-1 (or the pseudogene TRBV3-2) with TRBJ2-1; 7 bases match TRBD1. Looked up from germline, CDR1 is LGHDT and CDR2 is YNNKEL (reference sequence). V was pared by 8 bases and J by 6 bases, with 13 bases of the junction left unmatched. This CDR3 region has 15 residues. For the CDR3, the DNA is TGTGCCAGCTCCCCGTCGAGACAGGGCTTCAATGAGCAGTTCTTC. It specifies CASSPSRQGFNEQFF.

In this sample, this clone turned up once. The V gene is TRBV11-2, the J gene TRBJ1-2; TRBD1 matches 11 bases. The germline CDR1 and CDR2 sequences are SGHAT and FQNNGV. The CDR3 extends over 19 amino acids. The junction had 14 bases not matched to a gene; V was cut back by 0 bases and J by 5 bases. Here the CDR3 reads CASSLDLADRGPLLYGYTF. The CDR3 DNA sequence: TGTGCCAGCAGCTTAGACTTGGCGGACAGGGGGCCCCTATTATATGGCTACACCTTC.

The V call is TRBV19, the J call TRBJ1-4, with 7 nucleotides matching TRBD1. The germline V gene encodes CDR1 LNHDA and CDR2 SQIVND (reference sequence). CDR3 length equals 15 residues. V lost 9 bases to trimming and J lost 8 bases; unmatched junction nucleotides: 15. CDR3 region: CASSWETGRTEKLFF. In DNA form, the CDR3 reads TGTGCCAGCAGTTGGGAGACAGGGCGGACGGAAAAACTGTTTTTT.

V gene TRBV7-8 combines with J gene TRBJ1-5, with D possibly being TRBD1 (5 bases). Germline assignment: CDR1 SGHVS and CDR2 FQNEAQ. Trimming shortened V by 1 base and J by 0 bases, and 16 bases separated the two germline ends. This CDR3 has 18 residues. In nucleotides, the CDR3 is TGTGCCAGCAGCTTAGTAGCAGGGATGGATCGTAGCAATCAGCCCCAGCATTTT. Translated, it gives CASSLVAGMDRSNQPQHF.